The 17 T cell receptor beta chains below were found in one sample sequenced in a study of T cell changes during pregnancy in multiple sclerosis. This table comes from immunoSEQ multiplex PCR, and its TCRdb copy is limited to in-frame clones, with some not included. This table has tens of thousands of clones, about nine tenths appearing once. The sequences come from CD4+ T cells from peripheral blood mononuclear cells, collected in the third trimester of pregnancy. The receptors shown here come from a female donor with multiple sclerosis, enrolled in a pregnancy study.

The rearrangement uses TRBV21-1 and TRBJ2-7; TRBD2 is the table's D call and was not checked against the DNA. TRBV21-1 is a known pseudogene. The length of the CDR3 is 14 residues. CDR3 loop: CASCPWREGHEQYF. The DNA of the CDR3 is TGTGCCAGCTGCCCTTGGCGGGAGGGACACGAGCAGTACTTC.

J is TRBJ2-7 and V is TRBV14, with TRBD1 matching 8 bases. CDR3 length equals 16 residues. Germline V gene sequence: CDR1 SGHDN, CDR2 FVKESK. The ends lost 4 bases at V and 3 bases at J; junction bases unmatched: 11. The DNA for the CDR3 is TGTGCCAGCAGCCCCGTAAGGGCAGGGGGCCTCTACGAGCAGTACTTC. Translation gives CASSPVRAGGLYEQYF.

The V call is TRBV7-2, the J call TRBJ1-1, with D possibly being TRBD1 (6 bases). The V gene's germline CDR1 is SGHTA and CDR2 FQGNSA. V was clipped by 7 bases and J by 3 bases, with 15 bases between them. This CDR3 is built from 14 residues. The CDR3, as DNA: TGTGCCAGCACCCGGGCCCACAGGGACACTGAAGCTTTCTTT. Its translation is CASTRAHRDTEAFF.

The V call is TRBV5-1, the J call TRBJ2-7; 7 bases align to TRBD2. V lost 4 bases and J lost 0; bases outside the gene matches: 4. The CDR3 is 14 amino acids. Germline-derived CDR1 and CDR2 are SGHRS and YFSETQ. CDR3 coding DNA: TGCGCCAGCAGCCATGGGGACTACTCCTACGAGCAGTACTTC. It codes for CASSHGDYSYEQYF.

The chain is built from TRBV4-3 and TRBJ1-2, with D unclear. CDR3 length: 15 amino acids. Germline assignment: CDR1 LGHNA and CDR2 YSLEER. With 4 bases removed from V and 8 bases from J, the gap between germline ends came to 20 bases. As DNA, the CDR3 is TGCGCCAGCAGCCTACGGCCCGGCGGAGAGGGAGGCTACACCTTC. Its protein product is CASSLRPGGEGGYTF.

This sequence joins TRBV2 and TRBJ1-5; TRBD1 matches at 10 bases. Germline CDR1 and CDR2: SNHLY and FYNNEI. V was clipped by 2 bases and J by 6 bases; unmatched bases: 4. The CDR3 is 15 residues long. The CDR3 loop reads CASSEWDRGGQPQHF. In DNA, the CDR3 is TGTGCCAGCAGTGAATGGGACAGGGGAGGTCAGCCCCAGCATTTT.

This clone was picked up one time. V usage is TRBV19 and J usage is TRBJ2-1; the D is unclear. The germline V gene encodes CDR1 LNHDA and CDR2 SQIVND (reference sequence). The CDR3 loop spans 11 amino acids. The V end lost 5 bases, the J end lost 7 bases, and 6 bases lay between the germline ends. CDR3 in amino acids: CASSRRNEQFF. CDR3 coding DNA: TGTGCCAGTAGTCGCAGAAATGAGCAGTTCTTC.

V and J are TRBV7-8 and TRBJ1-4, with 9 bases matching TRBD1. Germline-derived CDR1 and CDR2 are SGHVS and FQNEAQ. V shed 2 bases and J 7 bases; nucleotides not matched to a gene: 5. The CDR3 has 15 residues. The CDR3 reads CASSLRWDRVEKLFF. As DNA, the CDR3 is TGTGCCAGCAGCTTACGCTGGGACAGGGTTGAAAAACTGTTTTTT.

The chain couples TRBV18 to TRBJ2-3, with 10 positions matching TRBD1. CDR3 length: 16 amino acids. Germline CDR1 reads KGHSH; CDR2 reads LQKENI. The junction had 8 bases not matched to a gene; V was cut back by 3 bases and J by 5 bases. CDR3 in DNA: TGTGCCAGCTCACCTCCGAGACAGGGGGCACAAGATACGCAGTATTTT. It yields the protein CASSPPRQGAQDTQYF.

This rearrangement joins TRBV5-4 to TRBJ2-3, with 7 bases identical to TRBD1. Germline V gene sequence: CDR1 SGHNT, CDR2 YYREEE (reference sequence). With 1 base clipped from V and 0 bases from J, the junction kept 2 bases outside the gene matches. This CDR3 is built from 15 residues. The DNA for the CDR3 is TGTGCCAGCAGCTTGCCGACAGGGAGCACAGATACGCAGTATTTT. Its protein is CASSLPTGSTDTQYF.

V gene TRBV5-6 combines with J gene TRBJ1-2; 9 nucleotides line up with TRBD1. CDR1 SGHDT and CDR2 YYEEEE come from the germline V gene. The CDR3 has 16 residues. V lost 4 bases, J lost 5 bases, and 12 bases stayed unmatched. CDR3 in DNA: TGTGCCAGCAGCCACGTGGACAGGGGCCACCCTTATGGCTACACCTTC. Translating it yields CASSHVDRGHPYGYTF.

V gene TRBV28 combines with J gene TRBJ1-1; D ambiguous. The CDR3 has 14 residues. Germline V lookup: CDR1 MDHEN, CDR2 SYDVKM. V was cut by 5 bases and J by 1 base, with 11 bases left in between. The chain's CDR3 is CASSPSTSNTEAFF. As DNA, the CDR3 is TGTGCCAGCAGTCCCTCGACTTCGAACACTGAAGCTTTCTTT.

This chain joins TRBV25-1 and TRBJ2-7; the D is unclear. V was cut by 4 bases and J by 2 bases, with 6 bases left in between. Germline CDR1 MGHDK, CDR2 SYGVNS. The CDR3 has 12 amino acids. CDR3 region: CASSGWPYEQYF. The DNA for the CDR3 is TGTGCCAGCAGTGGGTGGCCCTACGAGCAGTACTTC.

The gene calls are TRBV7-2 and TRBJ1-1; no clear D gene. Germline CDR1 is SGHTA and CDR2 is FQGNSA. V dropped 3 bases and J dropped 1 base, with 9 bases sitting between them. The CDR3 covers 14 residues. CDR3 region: CASSFRWRNTEAFF. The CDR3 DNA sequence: TGTGCCAGCAGCTTCCGTTGGAGGAACACTGAAGCTTTCTTT.

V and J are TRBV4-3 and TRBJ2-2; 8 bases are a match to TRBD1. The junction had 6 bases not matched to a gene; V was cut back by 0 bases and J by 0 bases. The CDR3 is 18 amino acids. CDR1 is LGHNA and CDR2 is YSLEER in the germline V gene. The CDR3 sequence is CASSQDVNRGSNTGELFF. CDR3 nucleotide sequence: TGCGCCAGCAGCCAAGATGTGAACAGGGGGTCGAACACCGGGGAGCTGTTTTTT.

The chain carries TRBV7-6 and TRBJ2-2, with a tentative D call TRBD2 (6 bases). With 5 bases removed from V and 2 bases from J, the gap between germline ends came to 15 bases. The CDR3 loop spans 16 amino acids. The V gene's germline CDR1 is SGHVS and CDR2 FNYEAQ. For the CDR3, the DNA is TGTGCCAGCAGCATTACCGGGACTCCAAACACCGGGGAGCTGTTTTTT. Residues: CASSITGTPNTGELFF.

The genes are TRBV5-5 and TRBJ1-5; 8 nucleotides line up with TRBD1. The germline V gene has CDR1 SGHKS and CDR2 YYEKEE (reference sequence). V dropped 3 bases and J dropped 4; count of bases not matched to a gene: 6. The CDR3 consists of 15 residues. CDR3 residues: CASSSGQAKNQPQHF. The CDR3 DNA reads TGTGCCAGCAGCTCGGGACAGGCGAAAAATCAGCCCCAGCATTTT.